Listed below are T cell receptor beta chains from one sample, sequenced in a study of CD8 T cells in Susac syndrome. A single record per CDR3 protein comes from TCRdb applying MiXCR to the immunoSEQ multiplex PCR reads. The repertoire consists of approximately 100,000 distinct CDR3 sequences, with 90% to 98% occurring once and the leading ten covering 0.075% to 0.1%. Sequencing input: CD4+ T cells from PBMCs. The source is a human donor in good health. Each CDR3 is given with its conserved first and last residue. Fields, in order: J gene, clone size, V gene, D gene, CDR3 DNA, CDR3 protein. D genes are given only for firm matches. Rows may omit the clone size; those that give it use once, few, many or a size class.

TRBJ1-1 | NA | TRBV19 | TRBD1 | TGTGCCAGTGGACAGGGGGAAGGCACTGAAGCTTTCTTT | CASGQGEGTEAFF
TRBJ2-5 | NA | TRBV24-1 | NA | TGTGCCACCAGTGATTACCACAGGGAGGGAGAGACCCAGTACTTC | CATSDYHREGETQYF
TRBJ1-2 | NA | TRBV30 | NA | TGTGCCTGGAGCACCGGGCCAAACTATGGCTACACCTTC | CAWSTGPNYGYTF
TRBJ2-1 | NA | TRBV4-3 | NA | TGCGCCAGCAGCCAAGGTGCGGGCGACTACAATGAGCAGTTCTTC | CASSQGAGDYNEQFF
TRBJ1-1 | once | TRBV4-3 | NA | TGCGCCAGCAGCCAAGTCCGTGGCACTGAAGCTTTCTTT | CASSQVRGTEAFF
TRBJ2-3 | NA | TRBV4-2 | NA | TGTGCCAGCAGCCAAGGACCCGCGGACTCCACAGATACGCAGTATTTT | CASSQGPADSTDTQYF
TRBJ2-7 | NA | TRBV7-9 | NA | TGTGCCAGCAGCTCCACCTACGAGCAGTACTTC | CASSSTYEQYF
TRBJ1-3 | NA | TRBV27 | NA | TGTGCCAGCAGTTTCGGGGCAGGGGAAAACACCATATATTTT | CASSFGAGENTIYF
TRBJ1-5 | NA | TRBV20-1 | TRBD1 | TGCAGTGCTAGGGACAGGGCCCAGCCCCAGCATTTT | CSARDRAQPQHF
TRBJ2-1 | NA | TRBV25-1 | NA | TGTGCCAGCGCGGCTACACCTTACAATGAGCAGTTCTTC | CASAATPYNEQFF
TRBJ1-2 | NA | TRBV27 | NA | TGTGCCACCGGGAGGGCCAACGGCTACACCTTC | CATGRANGYTF
TRBJ2-6 | NA | TRBV28 | TRBD1 | TGTGCCAGCAGACGACAGGGGAGCGGGGCCAACGTCCTGACTTTC | CASRRQGSGANVLTF
TRBJ2-2 | NA | TRBV5-1 | NA | TGCGCCAGCAGCACTGACTTGCCGCCGTCCGGGGAGCTGTTTTTT | CASSTDLPPSGELFF
TRBJ1-6 | NA | TRBV5-1 | NA | TGCGCCAGCAGGCTGAGGGCCCCCGCGGCGAATTCACCCCTCCACTTT | CASRLRAPAANSPLHF
TRBJ2-7 | NA | TRBV9 | NA | TGTGCCAGCAGCGTAGAGGGTGGAGGGTCCTCCAAGCAGTACTTC | CASSVEGGGSSKQYF
TRBJ2-7 | NA | TRBV28 | NA | TGTGCCAGCAGTTCTGACTCTCTGACACGATATAAGCAGTACTTC | CASSSDSLTRYKQYF
TRBJ2-4 | NA | TRBV3-1 | NA | TGTGCCAGCAGTCCGCTTGGAGCCAAAAACATTCAGTACTTC | CASSPLGAKNIQYF
TRBJ1-2 | NA | TRBV7-9 | NA | TGTGCCAGCAGCCCCGGTGGGGGGACGGGAGGCTACACCTTC | CASSPGGGTGGYTF
TRBJ2-7 | once | TRBV7-7 | NA | TGTGCTAGCAGCCCAGACCCCTACGGCGAGCAGTACTTC | CASSPDPYGEQYF
TRBJ1-2 | NA | TRBV29-1 | NA | TGCAGCGTTGCCCAGACAGCCCCGGGCGATGGCTACACCTTC | CSVAQTAPGDGYTF
TRBJ2-3 | NA | TRBV7-9 | NA | TGTGCCAGCACCCTTCGTCAAGATACGCAGTATTTT | CASTLRQDTQYF
TRBJ2-1 | once | TRBV9 | TRBD2 | TGTGCCAGCAGCGATCCGGGACTAGCGAGACAGTTCTTC | CASSDPGLARQFF
TRBJ1-6 | NA | TRBV3-1 | NA | TGTGCCAGCAGCCCGACCCAGTTGACGCGCGGGCCCCTCCACTTT | CASSPTQLTRGPLHF
TRBJ1-2 | once | TRBV6-5 | NA | TGTGCCAGTAGTTACTCCGAGACTTTCTATGGCTACACCTTC | CASSYSETFYGYTF
TRBJ1-1 | NA | TRBV19 | NA | TGTGCCAGTAGTATCACACGGAACACTGAAGCTTTCTTT | CASSITRNTEAFF
TRBJ1-1 | NA | TRBV30 | TRBD1 | TGTGCCTGGAATGGCAGGGGGGATACTGAAGCTTTCTTT | CAWNGRGDTEAFF
TRBJ2-7 | NA | TRBV6-6 | TRBD2 | TGTGCCAGCAGACCGACTAGCGGGGGGGACTACGAGCAGTACTTC | CASRPTSGGDYEQYF
TRBJ1-2 | once | TRBV9 | NA | TGTGCCAGCAGCCACAATACCGGGGGCTACACCTTC | CASSHNTGGYTF
TRBJ2-3 | once | TRBV29-1 | NA | TGCAGCGCGGGGAGTGGGCGCACAGATACGCAGTATTTT | CSAGSGRTDTQYF
TRBJ2-7 | NA | TRBV27 | TRBD2 | TGTGCCAGCAGAATGGGATTGCGGGGGAGCTCCTACGAGCAGTACTTC | CASRMGLRGSSYEQYF
TRBJ2-1 | NA | TRBV5-4 | TRBD1 | TGTGCCAGCAGCCCCACATTCGACAGGGTAGGCAATGAGCAGTTCTTC | CASSPTFDRVGNEQFF
TRBJ1-6 | NA | TRBV7-9 | NA | TGTGCCAGCAGCTTAGGGAATTATAATTCACCCCTCCACTTT | CASSLGNYNSPLHF
TRBJ2-2 | NA | TRBV5-4 | TRBD2 | TGTGCCAGCAGCTTGGCCAGCGGGGGGAACACCGGGGAGCTGTTTTTT | CASSLASGGNTGELFF
TRBJ2-7 | few | TRBV29-1 | TRBD1 | TGCAGCGTCACCGGGACAGGGGTTTACGAGCAGTACTTC | CSVTGTGVYEQYF
TRBJ2-6 | NA | TRBV29-1 | TRBD1 | TGCAGCGTTGGGGGACAGTCTGGGGCCAACGTCCTGACTTTC | CSVGGQSGANVLTF
TRBJ2-4 | NA | TRBV7-2 | NA | TGTGCCAGCAGCCCCCGGGGGAACACGGGAGCAGCCAAAAACATTCAGTACTTC | CASSPRGNTGAAKNIQYF
TRBJ2-7 | NA | TRBV3-1 | NA | TGTGCCAGCAGCCAACTAAATTCCTACGAGCAGTACTTC | CASSQLNSYEQYF
TRBJ2-5 | NA | TRBV11-2 | NA | TGTGCCAGCAGCTTAGCCCCGACAGGGACCCAGTACTTC | CASSLAPTGTQYF
TRBJ1-2 | NA | TRBV24-1 | NA | TGTGCCACCAGTGAACCGGGAGCTGGCTACACCTTC | CATSEPGAGYTF